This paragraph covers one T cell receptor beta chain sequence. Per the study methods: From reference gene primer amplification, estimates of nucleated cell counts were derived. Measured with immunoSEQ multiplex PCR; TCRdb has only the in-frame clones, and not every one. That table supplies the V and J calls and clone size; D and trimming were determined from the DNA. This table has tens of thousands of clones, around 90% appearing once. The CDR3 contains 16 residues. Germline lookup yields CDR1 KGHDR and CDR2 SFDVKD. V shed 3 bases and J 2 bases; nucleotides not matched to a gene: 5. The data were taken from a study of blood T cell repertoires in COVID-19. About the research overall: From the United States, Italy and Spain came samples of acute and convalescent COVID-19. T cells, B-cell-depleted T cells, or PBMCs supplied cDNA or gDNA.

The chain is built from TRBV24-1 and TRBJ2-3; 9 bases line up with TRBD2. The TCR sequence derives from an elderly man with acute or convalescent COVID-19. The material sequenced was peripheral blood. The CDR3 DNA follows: TGTGCCACCAGTGATGGGCGCGGGGGGGCCACAGATACGCAGTATTTT. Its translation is CATSDGRGGATDTQYF.